This TCR beta chain was obtained from a study of T cell repertoires in cytomegalovirus infection. Turning to the study itself: Newly reported HLA-C-restricted and thoroughly characterized HLA-B-restricted CMV epitopes were employed. From public TCR beta signatures came an indication of both CMV infection and matching HLA type. Points from the study as a whole: Summed frequency of shared TCR beta families picked out CMV carriers who also had the relevant HLA. The ex vivo response was dominated by HLA-C-restricted CMV-specific TCR beta clonotypes.

Germline V gene data show CDR1 as LNHDA and CDR2 as SQIVND (reference sequence). Trimming stripped 7 bases from V and 0 bases from J, with 9 bases between. The CDR3 loop spans 14 amino acids. Worth noting for this clonotype: Its antigen is not known.

TCRdb recomputed calls from the reads with MiXCR, one row per CDR3 protein. The sample lists around 140,000 distinct CDR3 sequences, more than 30% seen once, with about 56% in the top ten. The genes are TRBV19 and TRBJ2-2; D remains unclear. The sequence was collected from a human donor in good health (CMV status not recorded). Some clones in this sample may be carry-over from other donors' samples. Material: CD8+ T cells from cultured PBMCs, obtained from culture after CMV antigen stimulation. DNA for the CDR3: TGTGCCAGTACAGGAAAAACGAACACCGGGGAGCTGTTTTTT. Its translation: CASTGKTNTGELFF. The full variable domain, in which reference TRBV19 and TRBJ2-2 provide the parts outside the CDR3, is DGGITQSPKYLFRKEGQNVTLSCEQNLNHDAMYWYRQDPGQGLRLIYYSQIVNDFQKGDIAEGYSVSREKKESFPLTVTSAQKNPTAFYLCASTGKTNTGELFFGEGSRLTVL.